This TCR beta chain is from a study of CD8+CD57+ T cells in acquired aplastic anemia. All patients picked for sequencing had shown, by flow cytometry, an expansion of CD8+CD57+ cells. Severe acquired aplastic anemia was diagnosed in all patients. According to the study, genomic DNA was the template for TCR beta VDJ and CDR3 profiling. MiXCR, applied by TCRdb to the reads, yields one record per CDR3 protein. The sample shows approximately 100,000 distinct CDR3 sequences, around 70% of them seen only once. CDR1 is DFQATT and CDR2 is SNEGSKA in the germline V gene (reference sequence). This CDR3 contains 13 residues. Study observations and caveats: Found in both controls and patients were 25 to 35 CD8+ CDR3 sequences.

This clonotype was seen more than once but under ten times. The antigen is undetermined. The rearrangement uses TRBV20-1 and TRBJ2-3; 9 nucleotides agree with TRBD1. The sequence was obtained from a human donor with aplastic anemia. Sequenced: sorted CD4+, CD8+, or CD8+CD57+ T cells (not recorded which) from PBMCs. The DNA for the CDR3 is TGCAGCCTTGGGGACAGGGACACAGATACGCAGTATTTT. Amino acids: CSLGDRDTDTQYF.